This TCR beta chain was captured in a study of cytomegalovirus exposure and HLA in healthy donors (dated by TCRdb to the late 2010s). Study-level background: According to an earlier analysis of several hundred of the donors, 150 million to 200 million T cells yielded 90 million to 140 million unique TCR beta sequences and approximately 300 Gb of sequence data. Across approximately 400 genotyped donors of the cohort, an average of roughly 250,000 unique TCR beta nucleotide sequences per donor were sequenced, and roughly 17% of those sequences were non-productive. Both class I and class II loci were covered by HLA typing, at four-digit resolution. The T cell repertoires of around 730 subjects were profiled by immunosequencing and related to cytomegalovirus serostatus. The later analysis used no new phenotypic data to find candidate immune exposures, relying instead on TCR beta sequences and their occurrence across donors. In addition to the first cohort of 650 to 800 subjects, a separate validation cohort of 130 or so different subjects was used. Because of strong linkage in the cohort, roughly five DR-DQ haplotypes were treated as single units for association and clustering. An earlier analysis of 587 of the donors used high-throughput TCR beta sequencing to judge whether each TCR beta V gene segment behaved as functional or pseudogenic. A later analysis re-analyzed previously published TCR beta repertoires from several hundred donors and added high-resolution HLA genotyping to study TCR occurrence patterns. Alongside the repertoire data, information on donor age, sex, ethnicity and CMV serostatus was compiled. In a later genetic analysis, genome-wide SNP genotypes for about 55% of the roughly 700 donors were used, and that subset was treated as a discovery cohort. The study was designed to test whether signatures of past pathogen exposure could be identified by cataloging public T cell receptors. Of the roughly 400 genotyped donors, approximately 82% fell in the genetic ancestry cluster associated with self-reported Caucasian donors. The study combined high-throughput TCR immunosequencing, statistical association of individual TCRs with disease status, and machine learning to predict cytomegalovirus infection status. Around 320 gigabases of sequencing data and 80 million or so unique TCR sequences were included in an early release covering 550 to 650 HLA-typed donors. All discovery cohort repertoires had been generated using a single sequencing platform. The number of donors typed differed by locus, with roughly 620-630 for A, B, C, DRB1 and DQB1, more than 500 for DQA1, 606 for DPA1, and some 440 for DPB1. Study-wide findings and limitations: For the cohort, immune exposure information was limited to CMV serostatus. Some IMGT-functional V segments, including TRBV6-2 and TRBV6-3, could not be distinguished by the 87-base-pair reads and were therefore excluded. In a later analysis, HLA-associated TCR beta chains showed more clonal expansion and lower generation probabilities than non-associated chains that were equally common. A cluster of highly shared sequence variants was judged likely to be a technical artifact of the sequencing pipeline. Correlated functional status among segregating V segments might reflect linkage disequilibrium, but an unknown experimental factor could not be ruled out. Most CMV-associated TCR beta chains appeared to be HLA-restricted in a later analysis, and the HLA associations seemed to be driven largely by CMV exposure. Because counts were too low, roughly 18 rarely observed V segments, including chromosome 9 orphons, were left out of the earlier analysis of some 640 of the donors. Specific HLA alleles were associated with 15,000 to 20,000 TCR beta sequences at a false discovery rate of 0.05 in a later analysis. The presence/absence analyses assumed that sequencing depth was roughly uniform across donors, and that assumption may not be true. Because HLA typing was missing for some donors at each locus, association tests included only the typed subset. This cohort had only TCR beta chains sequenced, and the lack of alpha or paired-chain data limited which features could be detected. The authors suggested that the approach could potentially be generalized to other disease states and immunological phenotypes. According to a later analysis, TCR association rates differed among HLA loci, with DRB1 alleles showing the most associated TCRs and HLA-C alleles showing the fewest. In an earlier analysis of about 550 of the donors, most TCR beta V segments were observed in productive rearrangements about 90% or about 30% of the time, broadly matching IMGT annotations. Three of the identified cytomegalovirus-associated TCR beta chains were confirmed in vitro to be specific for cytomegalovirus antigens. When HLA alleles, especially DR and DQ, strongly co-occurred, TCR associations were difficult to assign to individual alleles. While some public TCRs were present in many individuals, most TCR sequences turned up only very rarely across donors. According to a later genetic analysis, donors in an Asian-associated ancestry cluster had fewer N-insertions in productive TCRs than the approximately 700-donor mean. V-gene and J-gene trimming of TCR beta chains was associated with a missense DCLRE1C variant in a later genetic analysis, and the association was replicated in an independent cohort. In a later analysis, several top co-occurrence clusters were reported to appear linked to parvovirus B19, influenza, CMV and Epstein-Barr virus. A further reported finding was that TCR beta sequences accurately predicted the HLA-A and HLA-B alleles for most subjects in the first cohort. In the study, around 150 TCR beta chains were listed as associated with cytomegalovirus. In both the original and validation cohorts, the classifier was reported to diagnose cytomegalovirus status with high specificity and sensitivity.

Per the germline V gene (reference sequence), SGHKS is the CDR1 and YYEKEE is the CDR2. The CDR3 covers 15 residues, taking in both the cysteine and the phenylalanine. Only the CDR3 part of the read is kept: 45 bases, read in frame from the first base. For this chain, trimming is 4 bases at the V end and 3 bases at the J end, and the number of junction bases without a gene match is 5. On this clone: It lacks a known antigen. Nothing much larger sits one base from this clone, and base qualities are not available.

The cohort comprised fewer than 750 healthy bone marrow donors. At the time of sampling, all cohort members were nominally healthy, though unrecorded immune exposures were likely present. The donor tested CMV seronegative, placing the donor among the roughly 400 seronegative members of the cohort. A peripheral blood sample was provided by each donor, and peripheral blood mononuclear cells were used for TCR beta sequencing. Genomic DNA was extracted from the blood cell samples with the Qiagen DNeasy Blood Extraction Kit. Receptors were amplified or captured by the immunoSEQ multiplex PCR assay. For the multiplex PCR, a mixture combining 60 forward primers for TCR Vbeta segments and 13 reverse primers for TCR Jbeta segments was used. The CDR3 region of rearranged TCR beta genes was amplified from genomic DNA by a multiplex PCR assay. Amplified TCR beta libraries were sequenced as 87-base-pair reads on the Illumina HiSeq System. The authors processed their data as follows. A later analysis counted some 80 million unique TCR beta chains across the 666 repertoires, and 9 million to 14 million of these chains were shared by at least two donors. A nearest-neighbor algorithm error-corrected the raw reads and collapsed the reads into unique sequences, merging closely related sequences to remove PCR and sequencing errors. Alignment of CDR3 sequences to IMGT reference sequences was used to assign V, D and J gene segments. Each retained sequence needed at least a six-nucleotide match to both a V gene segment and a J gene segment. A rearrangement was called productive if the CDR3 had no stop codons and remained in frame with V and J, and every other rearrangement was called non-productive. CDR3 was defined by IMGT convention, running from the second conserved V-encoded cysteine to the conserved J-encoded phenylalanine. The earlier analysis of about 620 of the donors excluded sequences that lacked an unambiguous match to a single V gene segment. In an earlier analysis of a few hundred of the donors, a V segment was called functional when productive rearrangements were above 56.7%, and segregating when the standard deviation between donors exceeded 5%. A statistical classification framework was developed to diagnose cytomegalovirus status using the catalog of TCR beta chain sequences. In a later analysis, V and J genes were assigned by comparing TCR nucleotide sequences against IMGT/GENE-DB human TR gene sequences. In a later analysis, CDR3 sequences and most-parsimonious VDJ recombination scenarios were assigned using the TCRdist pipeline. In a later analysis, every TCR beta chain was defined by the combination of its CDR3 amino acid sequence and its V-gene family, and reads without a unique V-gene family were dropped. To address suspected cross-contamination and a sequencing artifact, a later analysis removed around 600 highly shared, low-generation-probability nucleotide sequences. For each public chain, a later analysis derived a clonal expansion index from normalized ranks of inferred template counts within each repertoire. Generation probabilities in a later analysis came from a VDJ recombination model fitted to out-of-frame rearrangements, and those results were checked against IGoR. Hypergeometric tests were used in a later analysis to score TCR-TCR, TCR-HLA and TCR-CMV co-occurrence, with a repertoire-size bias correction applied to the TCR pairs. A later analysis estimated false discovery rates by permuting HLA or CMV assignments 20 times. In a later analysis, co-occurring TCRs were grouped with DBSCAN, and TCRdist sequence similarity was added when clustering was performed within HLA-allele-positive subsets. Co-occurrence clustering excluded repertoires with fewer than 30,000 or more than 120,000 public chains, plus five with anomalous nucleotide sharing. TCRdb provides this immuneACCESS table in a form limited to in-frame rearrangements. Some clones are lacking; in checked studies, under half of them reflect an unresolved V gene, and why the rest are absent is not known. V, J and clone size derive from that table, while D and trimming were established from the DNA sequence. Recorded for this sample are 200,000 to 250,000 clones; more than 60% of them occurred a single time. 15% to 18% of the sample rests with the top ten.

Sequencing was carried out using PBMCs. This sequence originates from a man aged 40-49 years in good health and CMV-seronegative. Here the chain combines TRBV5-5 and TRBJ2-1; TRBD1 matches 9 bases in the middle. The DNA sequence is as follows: TGTGCCAGCAGCCAGGGACAGGGAAACTACAATGAGCAGTTCTTC. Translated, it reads CASSQGQGNYNEQFF.